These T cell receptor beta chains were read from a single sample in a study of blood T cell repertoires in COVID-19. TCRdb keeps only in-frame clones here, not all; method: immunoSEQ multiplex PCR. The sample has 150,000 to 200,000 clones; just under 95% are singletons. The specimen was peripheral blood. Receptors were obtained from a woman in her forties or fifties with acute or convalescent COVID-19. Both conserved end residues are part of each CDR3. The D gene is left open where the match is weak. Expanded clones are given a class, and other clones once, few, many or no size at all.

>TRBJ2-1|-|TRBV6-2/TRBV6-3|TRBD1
CASSQPGQGYNEQFF
TGTGCCAGCAGTCAACCGGGACAGGGTTACAATGAGCAGTTCTTC
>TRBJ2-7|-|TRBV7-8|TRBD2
CASNLRGAPYEQYF
TGTGCCAGCAACTTGCGGGGGGCCCCCTACGAGCAGTACTTC
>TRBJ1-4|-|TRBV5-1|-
CASRGTGGATNEKLFF
TGCGCCAGCAGGGGGACGGGGGGCGCAACTAATGAAAAACTGTTTTTT
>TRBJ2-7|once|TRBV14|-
CASSQDTKSGWVSYEQYF
TGTGCCAGCAGCCAAGATACGAAGTCAGGGTGGGTTTCCTACGAGCAGTACTTC
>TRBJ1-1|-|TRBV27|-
CASSFYRDTEAFF
TGTGCCAGCAGTTTTTATAGAGACACTGAAGCTTTCTTT
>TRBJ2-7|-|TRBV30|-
CAWSRPGVGYEQYF
TGTGCCTGGAGTAGGCCAGGGGTTGGCTACGAGCAGTACTTC
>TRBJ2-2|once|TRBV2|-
CASSARGLTGELFF
TGTGCCAGCAGTGCCCGGGGGTTAACCGGGGAGCTGTTTTTT
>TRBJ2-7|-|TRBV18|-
CASSKGVTSYEQYF
TGTGCCAGCTCGAAGGGAGTCACTTCCTACGAGCAGTACTTC
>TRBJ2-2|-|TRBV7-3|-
CASSLRGTGELFF
TGTGCCAGCAGCTTACGGGGAACCGGGGAGCTGTTTTTT
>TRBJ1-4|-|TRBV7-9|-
CASSRTGMGEKLFF
TGTGCCAGCAGCCGCACAGGGATGGGGGAAAAACTGTTTTTT
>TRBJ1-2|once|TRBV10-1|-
CATPQDSPAYGYTF
TGCGCCACCCCCCAGGACAGCCCGGCTTATGGCTACACCTTC
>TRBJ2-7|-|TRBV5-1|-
CASSLGQGISYEQYF
TGCGCCAGCAGCTTGGGGCAGGGGATTTCCTACGAGCAGTACTTC
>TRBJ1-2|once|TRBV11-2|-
CASSLYGDVGGYTF
TGTGCCAGCAGCTTATACGGGGATGTAGGTGGCTACACCTTC
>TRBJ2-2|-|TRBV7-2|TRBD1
CASSPDRTGLTGELFF
TGTGCCAGCAGCCCCGACAGGACAGGGCTCACCGGGGAGCTGTTTTTT
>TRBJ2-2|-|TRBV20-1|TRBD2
CSASPSGRYSDTGELFF
TGCAGTGCTAGTCCTAGCGGGAGATACTCTGACACCGGGGAGCTGTTTTTT
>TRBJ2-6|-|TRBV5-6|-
CASSLAAGGGANVLTF
TGTGCCAGCAGCTTGGCCGCCGGCGGTGGGGCCAACGTCCTGACTTTC
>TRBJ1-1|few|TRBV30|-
CAWSVRPPERTEAFF
TGTGCCTGGAGTGTACGACCACCGGAGAGAACTGAAGCTTTCTTT
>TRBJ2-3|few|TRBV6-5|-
CASSLQGGGTDTQYF
TGTGCCAGCAGCCTACAGGGGGGGGGCACAGATACGCAGTATTTT
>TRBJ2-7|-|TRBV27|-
CASSLSRGSYEQYF
TGTGCCAGCAGTTTATCAAGGGGCTCCTACGAGCAGTACTTC
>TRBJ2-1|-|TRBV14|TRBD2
CASSLVAGASYNEQFF
TGTGCCAGCAGCTTGGTTGCGGGAGCCTCCTACAATGAGCAGTTCTTC
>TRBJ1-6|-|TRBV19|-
CASSIGVSTQGLHF
TGTGCCAGTAGTATAGGCGTCAGCACCCAGGGCCTCCACTTT
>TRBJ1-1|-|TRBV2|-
CASRTPQGDNSEAFF
TGTGCCAGCAGAACCCCCCAGGGTGATAATTCCGAGGCTTTCTTT
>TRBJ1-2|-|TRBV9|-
CASSVGARVGGYTF
TGTGCCAGCAGCGTAGGGGCCAGGGTTGGCGGCTACACCTTC
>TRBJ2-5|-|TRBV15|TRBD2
CATSRHGGGEWETQYF
TGTGCCACCAGCAGACATGGGGGGGGAGAATGGGAGACCCAGTACTTC
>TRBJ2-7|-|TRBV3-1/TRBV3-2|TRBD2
CASSPGLGSYEQYF
TGTGCCAGCAGCCCTGGACTAGGCTCCTACGAGCAGTACTTC
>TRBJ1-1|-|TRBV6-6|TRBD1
CASSYGQGTEAFF
TGTGCCAGCAGTTACGGACAGGGCACTGAAGCTTTCTTT
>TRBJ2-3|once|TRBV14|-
CASSQVVGADTQYF
TGTGCCAGCAGCCAAGTGGTAGGGGCGGATACGCAGTATTTT
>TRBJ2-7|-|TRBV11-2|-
CASSLAVYEQYF
TGTGCCAGCAGCTTAGCCGTATACGAGCAGTACTTC
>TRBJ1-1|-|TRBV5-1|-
CASSLEQQNTEAFF
TGCGCCAGCAGCTTGGAACAGCAAAACACTGAAGCTTTCTTT
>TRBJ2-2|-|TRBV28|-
CASSFAGNTGELFF
TGTGCCAGCAGTTTCGCAGGGAACACCGGGGAGCTGTTTTTT
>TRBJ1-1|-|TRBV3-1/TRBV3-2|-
CASSPPGGLNTEAFF
TGTGCCAGCAGCCCACCGGGGGGACTGAACACTGAAGCTTTCTTT
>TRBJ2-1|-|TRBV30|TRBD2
CAWTSLAGPGNEQFF
TGTGCCTGGACCTCCCTAGCGGGCCCTGGTAATGAGCAGTTCTTC
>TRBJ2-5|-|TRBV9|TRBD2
CASNKWGRGETQYF
TGTGCCAGCAACAAATGGGGGAGGGGAGAGACCCAGTACTTC
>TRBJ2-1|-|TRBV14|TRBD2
CNERERENEQFF
TGTAATGAGCGGGAGAGGGAGAATGAGCAGTTCTTC
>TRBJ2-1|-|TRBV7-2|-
CASSPEGAYNEQFF
TGTGCCAGCAGCCCTGAGGGCGCCTACAATGAGCAGTTCTTC
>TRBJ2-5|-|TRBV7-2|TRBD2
CASSVSSGIQETQYF
TGTGCCAGCAGCGTATCTAGCGGGATACAAGAGACCCAGTACTTC
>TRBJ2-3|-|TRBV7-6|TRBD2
CASSYTSGGFTDTQYF
TGTGCCAGCAGCTACACTAGCGGGGGGTTCACAGATACGCAGTATTTT
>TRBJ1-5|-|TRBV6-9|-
CASSRTSTGWSNQPQHF
TGTGCCAGCAGCCGGACCTCGACAGGATGGAGCAATCAGCCCCAGCATTTT
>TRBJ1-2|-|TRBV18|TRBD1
CASSPSIQGADGYTF
TGTGCCAGCTCACCGTCAATACAGGGGGCGGATGGCTACACCTTC